Following are 28 T cell receptor beta chains from one sample sequenced in a study of OX40 agonist ivuxolimab in advanced cancers. Libraries were made using the immunoSEQ multiplex PCR assay. TCRdb took this table from immuneACCESS and kept in-frame rearrangements with V and J called. Such tables lack part of the clones; where checked against another copy, unresolved V genes explain under half of the gap, and the rest is unexplained. This sample gives about 48,000 clones in total; about 81% of them show up just once. Clones ranked in the top ten supply under 9.5% of the sample. The source material was CD4+ or CD8+ T cells sorted from blood, sampled in a trial of the OX40 agonist ivuxolimab. These receptors were collected from an adult with an advanced solid tumor such as melanoma, head and neck, liver or kidney cancer.

V and J are TRBV15 and TRBJ1-1; D is uncertain. V was clipped by 4 bases and J by 1 base, with 10 bases between them. Germline CDR1 is LNHNV and CDR2 is YYDKDF (reference sequence). CDR3 length equals 14 residues. The CDR3 reads CATSTWTENTEAFF. For the CDR3, the DNA is TGTGCCACCAGCACCTGGACCGAGAACACTGAAGCTTTCTTT. Using reference TRBV15 and TRBJ1-1 for the parts outside the CDR3, the full variable domain is DAMVIQNPRYQVTQFGKPVTLSCSQTLNHNVMYWYQQKSSQAPKLLFHYYDKDFNNEADTPDNFQSRRPNTSFCFLDIRSPGLGDTAMYLCATSTWTENTEAFFGQGTRLTVV.

V gene TRBV30 combines with J gene TRBJ2-7; the match to TRBD2 covers 12 bases. From germline, CDR1 is GTSNPN and CDR2 SVGIG (reference sequence). The length of the CDR3 is 17 residues. V was pared by 0 bases and J by 5 bases, with 11 bases of the junction left unmatched. CDR3 amino acids: CAWSVLRLAGAGDEQYF. The CDR3 nucleotides are TGTGCCTGGAGTGTACTGAGACTAGCGGGAGCGGGCGACGAGCAGTACTTC.

This clone was observed a few times. The rearrangement joins TRBV11-3 to TRBJ2-4; the match to TRBD2 covers 7 bases. Unmatched junction bases numbered 7, after V lost 1 base and J lost 1 base. The CDR3 consists of 17 residues. Germline lookup yields CDR1 SGHNT and CDR2 YENEEA. The CDR3 spells CASSLAVREIAKNIQYF. Written as DNA, the CDR3 is TGTGCCAGCAGCTTAGCTGTGCGGGAGATCGCCAAAAACATTCAGTACTTC.

This rearrangement joins TRBV5-4 to TRBJ2-1; perhaps TRBD2 as D (5 bases). V was trimmed by 0 bases and J by 12 bases, leaving 13 bases between them. CDR3 length: 13 residues. Germline V gives CDR1 SGHNT, CDR2 YYREEE (reference sequence). The CDR3 loop is CASSLGQSRGQFF. DNA of the CDR3: TGTGCCAGCAGCTTGGGTCAGAGCCGGGGGCAGTTCTTC.

This rearrangement joins TRBV25-1 to TRBJ1-3, with D unresolved. The CDR3 sequence is 14 residues long. Between the trimmed V and J ends, which lost 4 bases and 4 bases, there was a span of 11 bases. The germline gives CDR1 MGHDK, CDR2 SYGVNS. As DNA, the CDR3 is TGTGCCAGCAGTGGGGCAGGTCGGGGAAACACCATATATTTT. It translates to CASSGAGRGNTIYF.

This clone has just one count. The rearrangement joins TRBV7-2 to TRBJ2-5; 7 positions agree with TRBD2. This CDR3 contains 14 residues. With V trimmed by 8 bases and J by 3 bases, 9 bases remained unmatched. CDR1 is SGHTA, CDR2 FQGNSA, per germline. In DNA form, the CDR3 reads TGTGCCAGCCTCCGCGCGGCGGGGGAAGAGACCCAGTACTTC. Translating it yields CASLRAAGEETQYF.

The chain employs TRBV6-1 and TRBJ2-7, with D unresolved. Trimming cost V 5 bases and J 2 bases, with 7 bases left between them. CDR1 is MNHNS, CDR2 SASEGT, per germline. The length of the CDR3 is 12 residues. Here the CDR3 DNA reads TGTGCCAGCAGTATTGCGGCCTACGAGCAGTACTTC. As protein: CASSIAAYEQYF.

The chain combines TRBV10-1 with TRBJ2-5; D gene unclear. CDR1 is WNHNN, CDR2 SYGVQD, per germline (reference sequence). V dropped 1 base and J dropped 4 bases, with 10 bases sitting between them. There are 14 residues in the CDR3. The CDR3 DNA reads TGCGCCAGCAGTGAGTACGGGCTATCAGAGACCCAGTACTTC. Its translation: CASSEYGLSETQYF.

The rearrangement joins TRBV7-6 to TRBJ1-5; TRBD1 might be the D (5 bases). Germline V gene data show CDR1 as SGHVS and CDR2 as FNYEAQ. The CDR3 contains 12 residues. V was trimmed by 4 bases and J by 11 bases, leaving 12 bases between them. Here the CDR3 DNA reads TGTGCCAGCAGCTCTCAGGGAAAAACCCAGCATTTT. Translation: CASSSQGKTQHF.

The V call is TRBV30, the J call TRBJ1-3; D remains unclear. The V gene lost 0 bases and the J gene lost 0 bases, with 6 bases spanning the gap. Looked up from germline, CDR1 is GTSNPN and CDR2 is SVGIG (reference sequence). This CDR3 spans 14 amino acids. The CDR3 DNA is TGTGCCTGGAGTGTAGGCGACTCTGGAAACACCATATATTTT. Translated, it gives CAWSVGDSGNTIYF.

This clone was seen just once. The chain combines TRBV11-3 with TRBJ1-1; D remains unclear. This CDR3 has 13 amino acids. Germline-derived CDR1 and CDR2 are SGHNT and YENEEA. V lost 5 bases and J lost 6, with 13 bases in between. CDR3 in amino acids: CASSRGLVSEAFF. The CDR3 DNA sequence: TGTGCCAGCAGCCGAGGGTTAGTCTCTGAAGCTTTCTTT.

This sequence joins TRBV2 and TRBJ1-3; TRBD1 might be the D (6 bases). CDR3 length equals 14 residues. Trimming shortened V by 5 bases and J by 2 bases, and 10 bases separated the two germline ends. Per the germline V gene, CDR1 is SNHLY and CDR2 is FYNNEI. The CDR3 bases are TGTGCCAGCAGTACAGGGCTTGCTGGAAACACCATATATTTT. It codes for CASSTGLAGNTIYF.

The CDR3: CASSPRDGQYEQYF. The CDR3, as DNA: TGTGCCAGCTCACCCCGGGACGGACAATACGAGCAGTACTTC. V gene TRBV18 combines with J gene TRBJ2-7; the D call may be TRBD1 or TRBD2 (5 bases each). Germline CDR1 and CDR2: KGHSH and LQKENI. The CDR3 has 14 residues. The V and J ends lost 3 bases and 4 bases respectively, with 13 bases between them.

The V and J genes are TRBV5-4 and TRBJ2-4; D tentatively reads TRBD1 or TRBD2 (6 bases each). The germline V gene has CDR1 SGHNT and CDR2 YYREEE (reference sequence). The CDR3 is 14 residues long. Between the trimmed V and J ends, which lost 3 bases and 6 bases, there was a span of 13 bases. In DNA form, the CDR3 reads TGTGCCAGCAGCTCCTTTGGGGGGCTAAACATTCAGTACTTC. This translates into CASSSFGGLNIQYF.

The genes are TRBV5-1 and TRBJ1-1, with D tentatively TRBD1 (5 bases). Trimming left V 3 bases short and J 7 bases short, with 19 bases between. CDR1 SGHRS and CDR2 YFSETQ come from the germline V gene. The CDR3 is 15 residues long. CDR3 loop: CASSSPLSREGEAFF. DNA for the CDR3: TGCGCCAGCAGCTCTCCCCTCAGCAGGGAGGGTGAAGCTTTCTTT. The full variable domain, rest sourced from reference TRBV5-1 and TRBJ1-1, is KAGVTQTPRYLIKTRGQQVTLSCSPISGHRSVSWYQQTPGQGLQFLFEYFSETQRNKGNFPGRFSGRQFSNSRSEMNVSTLELGDSALYLCASSSPLSREGEAFFGQGTRLTVV.

The V and J genes are TRBV11-2 and TRBJ2-1; TRBD2 agrees at 9 bases. Per germline, CDR1 SGHAT and CDR2 FQNNGV. This CDR3 is 16 amino acids long. J lost 7 bases, V lost 1 base, and 8 bases had no gene match. The CDR3 region is CASSLGGRAWGNEQFF. DNA of the CDR3: TGTGCCAGCAGCTTAGGCGGGAGGGCCTGGGGGAATGAGCAGTTCTTC.

This clone was seen only once. The V gene is TRBV7-8, the J gene TRBJ1-3; the D is unclear. Trimming took off 4 bases at V and 4 bases at J, with 8 bases between the two ends. This CDR3 has 13 residues. CDR1 and CDR2 (germline): SGHVS, FQNEAQ. The CDR3 DNA is TGTGCCAGCAGCTGGACTCGCGGAAACACCATATATTTT. Translating it yields CASSWTRGNTIYF.

This clone was seen a single time. This chain links TRBV6-9 with TRBJ1-1; D possibly corresponds to TRBD1 (5 bases). Trimming removed 6 bases at V and 1 base at J, with 12 bases between. This CDR3 contains 14 residues. Germline CDR1 and CDR2: MNHGY and SVAAGI. The CDR3 here is CASSLITGNTEAFF. CDR3 DNA: TGTGCCAGCAGCCTAATCACAGGGAACACTGAAGCTTTCTTT.

J is TRBJ2-1 and V is TRBV7-2; no clear D gene. V was clipped by 5 bases and J by 5 bases, with 16 bases between them. The germline V gene has CDR1 SGHTA and CDR2 FQGNSA. The CDR3 consists of 15 residues. The CDR3 loop reads CASSTGITANNEQFF. Written as DNA, the CDR3 is TGTGCCAGCAGCACGGGTATCACTGCGAACAATGAGCAGTTCTTC.

V gene TRBV11-2 combines with J gene TRBJ1-1, with unresolved D. The CDR3 is 12 amino acids. Germline V CDR1 and CDR2: SGHAT, FQNNGV. With 6 bases removed from V and 5 bases from J, the gap between germline ends came to 10 bases. This CDR3 reads CASSLRDTEAFF. In DNA form, the CDR3 reads TGTGCCAGCAGTTTAAGGGATACTGAAGCTTTCTTT.

This chain uses TRBV7-2 with TRBJ2-4; possibly TRBD1 or TRBD2 for D (5 bases each). With 2 bases removed from V and 4 bases from J, the gap between germline ends came to 21 bases. From germline, CDR1 is SGHTA and CDR2 FQGNSA. This CDR3 spans 18 amino acids. CDR3 in DNA: TGTGCCAGCAGCTTAAACGCCTTCCGGGACGGAAAAAAAAACATTCAGTACTTC. It is translated as CASSLNAFRDGKKNIQYF.

This chain's CDR3 is CASSLGLYNEQFF. The CDR3 DNA sequence: TGCGCCAGCAGCTTGGGACTATACAATGAGCAGTTCTTC. The rearrangement joins TRBV5-1 to TRBJ2-1, with D possibly being TRBD2 (5 bases). The CDR3 extends over 13 amino acids. V dropped 0 bases and J dropped 4 bases, with 5 bases sitting between them. Germline V lookup: CDR1 SGHRS, CDR2 YFSETQ.

The chain joins TRBV7-2 to TRBJ1-1, with D possibly being TRBD1 (5 bases). The CDR3 extends over 14 amino acids. Trimming removed 2 bases at V and 5 bases at J, with 12 bases between. Germline lookup yields CDR1 SGHTA and CDR2 FQGNSA. CDR3 loop: CASSLWGEGTEAFF. DNA for the CDR3: TGTGCCAGCAGCTTATGGGGGGAGGGAACTGAAGCTTTCTTT.

This chain links TRBV30 with TRBJ1-5; unclear D gene. In germline, CDR1 is GTSNPN, CDR2 SVGIG (reference sequence). V lost 0 bases and J 0 bases, leaving 9 bases between the germline ends. The CDR3 runs to 15 residues. The CDR3 nucleotides read TGTGCCTGGAGTGTACAAGGAATTAGCAATCAGCCCCAGCATTTT. Translating it yields CAWSVQGISNQPQHF.

For the CDR3, the DNA is TGTGCCAGCAGCTTGGTTCGGGACGCTTACCCGGGGGAGCTGTTTTTT. Protein sequence: CASSLVRDAYPGELFF. The J gene is TRBJ2-2, the V gene TRBV5-8; D might be TRBD1 or TRBD2, each matching 5 bases. The CDR3 covers 16 residues. Germline CDR1 is SGHTS and CDR2 is YDEGEE. V lost 0 bases to trimming and J lost 8 bases, with 17 bases between them.

This clone was observed once. This rearrangement joins TRBV5-5 to TRBJ2-1; 9 nucleotides line up with TRBD2. Per germline, CDR1 SGHKS and CDR2 YYEKEE (reference sequence). With V trimmed by 0 bases and J by 4 bases, 5 bases remained unmatched. This CDR3 is 16 amino acids long. CDR3 in amino acids: CASSLGGGRAYNEQFF. CDR3 nucleotide sequence: TGTGCCAGCAGCTTGGGTGGCGGGAGGGCTTACAATGAGCAGTTCTTC.

V gene TRBV2 combines with J gene TRBJ2-1; D unresolved. From germline, CDR1 is SNHLY and CDR2 FYNNEI. The CDR3 is 11 residues long. The V gene lost 4 bases and the J gene lost 3 bases, with 1 base spanning the gap. The CDR3 bases are TGTGCCAGCAGTGTCTACAATGAGCAGTTCTTC. Translated: CASSVYNEQFF.

The chain links TRBV11-2 to TRBJ2-1; TRBD2 matches 12 bases. The CDR3 extends over 16 amino acids. V dropped 5 bases and J dropped 4; count of bases not matched to a gene: 6. Per germline, CDR1 SGHAT and CDR2 FQNNGV. The CDR3 DNA reads as TGTGCCAGCAGCCTGAGCGGACTAGCGGGATACAATGAGCAGTTCTTC. Protein sequence: CASSLSGLAGYNEQFF.